The next 19 T cell receptor beta chains were all read from a single sample in a study of CD8 T cells in Susac syndrome (dated by TCRdb to the late 2010s). The library came from the immunoSEQ multiplex PCR assay. RNA was extracted using the RNeasy kit, and about 0.45 to 1 ug of the RNA was reverse transcribed with random hexamers. TCRdb reran the public reads through fastp at Q25 and MiXCR, keeping productive beta chains. A single entry per CDR3 protein holds the most common genes and DNA from its merged rows. The sample includes 200,000 to 250,000 distinct CDR3 sequences, with around 93% observed a single time. In total, the top ten clones hold 0.07% to 0.09% of the sample. Sequencing input: CD4+ T cells from PBMCs. The receptors here all came from a human donor with multiple sclerosis.

V usage is TRBV30 and J usage is TRBJ1-5; TRBD1 matches 8 bases. Unmatched junction bases numbered 11, after V lost 5 bases and J lost 5 bases. Per the germline V gene, CDR1 is GTSNPN and CDR2 is SVGIG (reference sequence). CDR3 length equals 15 residues. The CDR3 sequence: CAWARGTGYDQPQHF. DNA for the CDR3: TGTGCCTGGGCCCGCGGGACAGGATACGATCAGCCCCAGCATTTT.

The chain recombines TRBV19 with TRBJ2-2, with TRBD2 identical over 9 bases. CDR3 length: 16 residues. After removal of 6 bases from V and 5 bases from J, the junction contained 10 bases not matched to a gene. Germline CDR1 is LNHDA and CDR2 is SQIVND (reference sequence). CDR3 in DNA: TGTGCCAGTAGCAGGAGGCGGGAGGGCCGGACCGGGGAGCTGTTTTTT. It yields the protein CASSRRREGRTGELFF.

The gene calls are TRBV29-1 and TRBJ1-1; 10 bases are shared with TRBD1. CDR1 and CDR2 from the germline V gene are SQVTM and ANQGSEA. The V gene end was trimmed by 6 bases and the J gene end by 4 bases; junction bases not matched to a gene: 8. The CDR3 runs 14 residues. CDR3: CSVPGDRGGTEAFF. The CDR3 nucleotides read TGCAGCGTCCCGGGGGACAGGGGAGGCACTGAAGCTTTCTTT.

The count of this clonotype is one. The chain recombines TRBV29-1 with TRBJ1-1; 7 bases line up with TRBD1. The ends lost 7 bases at V and 4 bases at J; junction bases unmatched: 9. The CDR3 has 13 residues. The germline CDR1 and CDR2 sequences are SQVTM and ANQGSEA. The CDR3 loop is CSGQTGTGTEAFF. CDR3 DNA sequence: TGCAGCGGCCAGACAGGGACGGGCACTGAAGCTTTCTTT.

The chain recombines TRBV25-1 with TRBJ1-1; unclear D gene. Trimming cost V 1 base and J 0 bases, with 3 bases left between them. The CDR3 runs 13 residues. CDR1 is MGHDK and CDR2 is SYGVNS in the germline V gene. CDR3 sequence (DNA): TGTGCCAGCAGTGAATTGGTGAACACTGAAGCTTTCTTT. Protein: CASSELVNTEAFF.

The CDR3: CASSYSYEQFF. The CDR3 DNA is TGTGCCAGCAGTTACTCCTATGAGCAGTTCTTC. This chain links TRBV6-6 with TRBJ2-1; D is ambiguous. Trimming shortened V by 0 bases and J by 8 bases, and 2 bases separated the two germline ends. Germline CDR1 MNHNY, CDR2 SVGAGI (reference sequence). The CDR3 is 11 amino acids.

V usage is TRBV12-2 and J usage is TRBJ2-4; the D call of TRBD2 is as the table states it, not checked on the DNA. TRBV12-2 is listed as a pseudogene. CDR3 length equals 12 residues. The CDR3 sequence: CASYGESNIQYF. The CDR3 nucleotides are TGTGCAAGTTATGGGGAGTCAAACATTCAGTACTTC.

The rearrangement links TRBV9 to TRBJ1-1; the match to TRBD1 covers 8 bases. Germline V CDR1 and CDR2: SGDLS, YYNGEE. V shed 2 bases and J 2 bases; nucleotides not matched to a gene: 5. This CDR3 has 15 residues. CDR3 sequence reads: CASSVTGGGNTEAFF. The CDR3 DNA follows: TGTGCCAGCAGCGTTACAGGGGGAGGAAACACTGAAGCTTTCTTT.

J is TRBJ2-1 and V is TRBV20-1, with TRBD1 matching 10 bases. Germline assignment: CDR1 DFQATT and CDR2 SNEGSKA (reference sequence). The V segment lost 5 bases and the J segment 5 bases; nucleotides outside the gene matches: 9. The length of the CDR3 is 15 residues. The CDR3 DNA sequence: TGCAGTGCTCCACGGACAGGGGGTTTTCACAATGAGCAGTTCTTC. Protein product: CSAPRTGGFHNEQFF.

The rearrangement joins TRBV28 to TRBJ2-7; D is perhaps TRBD2 (7 bases). This CDR3 has 14 residues. Between the trimmed V and J ends, which lost 5 bases and 8 bases, there was a span of 19 bases. The germline V gene has CDR1 MDHEN and CDR2 SYDVKM. CDR3 in amino acids: CASSAPMVGGQQYF. CDR3 bases: TGTGCCAGCAGTGCACCTATGGTGGGGGGGCAGCAGTACTTC. Drawing the rest from reference TRBV28 and TRBJ2-7, the complete variable domain is DVKVTQSSRYLVKRTGEKVFLECVQDMDHENMFWYRQDPGLGLRLIYFSYDVKMKEKGDIPEGYSVSREKKERFSLILESASTNQTSMYLCASSAPMVGGQQYFGPGTRLTVT.

The chain employs TRBV21-1 and TRBJ2-7; the table's D call, TRBD1, has no DNA check behind it. TRBV21-1 is listed as a pseudogene. This CDR3 has 16 amino acids. The CDR3 region is CASSKGRDRHTYEQYV. The CDR3 nucleotides are TGTGCCAGCAGCAAAGGGAGGGACAGACACACTTACGAGCAGTACGTC.

The chain combines TRBV11-2 with TRBJ2-7, with D unclear. The CDR3 has 15 amino acids. Germline V lookup: CDR1 SGHAT, CDR2 FQNNGV. Trimming took off 0 bases at V and 4 bases at J, with 13 bases between the two ends. DNA of the CDR3: TGTGCCAGCAGCTTAGATGGCCGTTCGGTATACGAGCAGTACGTC. It translates to CASSLDGRSVYEQYV.

The genes are TRBV3-1 and TRBJ2-5; maybe TRBD1 (5 bases). The CDR3 runs to 17 residues. Germline CDR1 reads LGHDT; CDR2 reads YNNKEL (reference sequence). V lost 0 bases and J lost 0, with 14 bases in between. The CDR3 sequence: CASSQDRRVRYQETQYF. The CDR3 region has the DNA TGTGCCAGCAGCCAAGATCGCAGGGTGAGATACCAAGAGACCCAGTACTTC.

This chain uses TRBV4-1 with TRBJ1-1; D is uncertain. The length of the CDR3 is 14 residues. The germline V and J ends were trimmed by 2 bases and 1 base, with 8 bases remaining between them. Germline V gives CDR1 MGHRA, CDR2 YSYEKL. The chain's CDR3 is CASSQQDWNTEAFF. DNA for the CDR3: TGCGCCAGCAGCCAACAAGACTGGAACACTGAAGCTTTCTTT.

The chain couples TRBV5-1 to TRBJ2-1; a weak D match, TRBD2 (6 bases). CDR3 length: 15 residues. CDR1 and CDR2 (germline): SGHRS, YFSETQ. Trimming pared 4 bases from V and 8 bases from J, leaving 19 bases between. The CDR3 nucleotides read TGCGCCAGCAGCCCTACTAGCCCCGTCTTGCATGAGCAGTTCTTC. Translating it yields CASSPTSPVLHEQFF.

V and J are TRBV30 and TRBJ1-4, with D maybe TRBD1 (6 bases). Germline V gene sequence: CDR1 GTSNPN, CDR2 SVGIG (reference sequence). The CDR3 sequence is 13 residues long. Between the trimmed V and J ends, which lost 2 bases and 8 bases, there was a span of 12 bases. The CDR3 region is CAWSYRAVEKLFF. CDR3 coding DNA: TGTGCCTGGAGTTACAGGGCCGTCGAAAAACTGTTTTTT. The entire variable domain, with the rest obtained from reference TRBV30 and TRBJ1-4, is as follows: SQTIHQWPATLVQPVGSPLSLECTVEGTSNPNLYWYRQAAGRGLQLLFYSVGIGQISSEVPQNLSASRPQDRQFILSSKKLLLSDSGFYLCAWSYRAVEKLFFGSGTQLSVL.

The count of this clonotype is one. The chain joins TRBV3-1 to TRBJ2-1; TRBD2 agrees at 12 bases. V lost 4 bases and J lost 7; bases outside the gene matches: 11. The CDR3 has 17 residues. Germline values: CDR1 LGHDT, CDR2 YNNKEL (reference sequence). The CDR3, as DNA: TGTGCCAGCAGCCCGACTTATCTAGCGGGGGGGTCGAATGAGCAGTTCTTC. Residues: CASSPTYLAGGSNEQFF.

This rearrangement joins TRBV6-1 to TRBJ2-1, with TRBD2 matching over 9 bases. Germline lookup yields CDR1 MNHNS and CDR2 SASEGT. The CDR3 runs to 18 residues. V was clipped by 0 bases and J by 7 bases; unmatched bases: 13. The CDR3 loop reads CASSEAMIRAGGRNEQFF. The CDR3, as DNA: TGTGCCAGCAGTGAAGCGATGATTCGGGCGGGGGGGCGAAATGAGCAGTTCTTC.

The rearrangement links TRBV6-4 to TRBJ2-7; D possibly corresponds to TRBD2 (5 bases). The CDR3 has 16 amino acids. V gave up 6 bases and J gave up 2 bases, with 20 bases separating them. The germline V gene encodes CDR1 MRHNA and CDR2 SNTAGT. The CDR3 sequence is CASSLPEQRTAYEQYV. The CDR3, as DNA: TGTGCCAGCAGCCTCCCCGAACAACGGACTGCCTACGAGCAGTACGTC.